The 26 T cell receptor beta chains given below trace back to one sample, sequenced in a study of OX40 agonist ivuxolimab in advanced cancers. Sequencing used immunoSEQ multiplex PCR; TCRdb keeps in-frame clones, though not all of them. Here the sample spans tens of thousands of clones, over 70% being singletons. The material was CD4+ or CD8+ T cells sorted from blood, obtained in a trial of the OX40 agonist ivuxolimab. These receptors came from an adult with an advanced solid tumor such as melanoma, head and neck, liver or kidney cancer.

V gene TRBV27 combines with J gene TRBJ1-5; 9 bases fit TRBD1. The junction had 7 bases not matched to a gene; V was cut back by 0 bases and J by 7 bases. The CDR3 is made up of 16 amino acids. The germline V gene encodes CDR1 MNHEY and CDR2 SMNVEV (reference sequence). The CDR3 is CASSLSGTGTGQPQHF. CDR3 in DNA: TGTGCCAGCAGTTTATCTGGGACAGGGACGGGGCAGCCCCAGCATTTT.

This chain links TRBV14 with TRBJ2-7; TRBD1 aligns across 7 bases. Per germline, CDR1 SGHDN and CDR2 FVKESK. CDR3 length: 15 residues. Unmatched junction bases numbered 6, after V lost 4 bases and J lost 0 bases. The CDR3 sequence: CASSRDRVSSYEQYF. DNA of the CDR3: TGTGCCAGCAGCCGAGACAGGGTTAGCTCCTACGAGCAGTACTTC.

The CDR3 region is CASSLDTGENYGYTF. Here the CDR3 DNA reads TGCGCCAGCAGCTTGGACACAGGGGAAAACTATGGCTACACCTTC. The chain combines TRBV5-1 with TRBJ1-2; 7 nucleotides line up with TRBD1. The germline V gene has CDR1 SGHRS and CDR2 YFSETQ. V shed 0 bases and J 2 bases; nucleotides not matched to a gene: 4. This CDR3 is built from 15 residues.

CDR3 in DNA: TGCGCCAGCAGCACCGATCGCGATCAGCCCCAGCATTTT. Its translation: CASSTDRDQPQHF. This chain connects TRBV5-1 to TRBJ1-5; no reliable D call. The V end lost 4 bases, the J end lost 5 bases, and 10 bases lay between the germline ends. Germline lookup yields CDR1 SGHRS and CDR2 YFSETQ. The CDR3 has 13 residues.

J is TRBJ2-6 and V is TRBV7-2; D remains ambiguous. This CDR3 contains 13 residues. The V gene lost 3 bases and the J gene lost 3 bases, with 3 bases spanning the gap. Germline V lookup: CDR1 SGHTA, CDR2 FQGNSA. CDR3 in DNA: TGTGCCAGCAGCTTCTTTGGGGCCAACGTCCTGACTTTC. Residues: CASSFFGANVLTF.

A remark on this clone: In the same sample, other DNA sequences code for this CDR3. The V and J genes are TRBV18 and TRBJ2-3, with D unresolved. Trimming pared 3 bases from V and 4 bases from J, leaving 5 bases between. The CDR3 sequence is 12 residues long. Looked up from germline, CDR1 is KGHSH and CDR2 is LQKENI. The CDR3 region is CASSPGPDTQYF. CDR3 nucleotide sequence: TGTGCCAGCTCACCTGGCCCAGATACGCAGTATTTT.

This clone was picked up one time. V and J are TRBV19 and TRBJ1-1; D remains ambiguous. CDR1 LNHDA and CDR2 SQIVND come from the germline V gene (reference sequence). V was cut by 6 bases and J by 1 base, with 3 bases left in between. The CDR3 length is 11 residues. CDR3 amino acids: CASRGNTEAFF. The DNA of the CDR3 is TGTGCCAGTAGAGGGAACACTGAAGCTTTCTTT.

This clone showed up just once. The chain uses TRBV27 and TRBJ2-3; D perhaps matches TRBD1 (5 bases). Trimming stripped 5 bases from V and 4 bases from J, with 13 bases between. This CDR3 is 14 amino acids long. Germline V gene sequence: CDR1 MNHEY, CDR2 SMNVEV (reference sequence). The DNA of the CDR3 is TGTGCCAGCAGTACCAGACAGAGTTCAGATACGCAGTATTTT. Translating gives CASSTRQSSDTQYF.

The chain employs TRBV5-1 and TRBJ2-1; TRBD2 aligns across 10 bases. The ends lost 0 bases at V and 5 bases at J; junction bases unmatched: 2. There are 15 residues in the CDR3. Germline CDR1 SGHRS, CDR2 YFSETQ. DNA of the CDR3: TGCGCCAGCAGCTTGGCACTAGCGGGAAACAATGAGCAGTTCTTC. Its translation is CASSLALAGNNEQFF.

CDR3 nucleotides: TGTGCCAGCAGCCAGGGACACCGCTCTGGGGCCAACGTCCTGACTTTC. It yields the protein CASSQGHRSGANVLTF. This chain connects TRBV7-9 to TRBJ2-6; tentative D call: TRBD1 (6 bases). CDR3 length equals 16 residues. Germline assignment: CDR1 SEHNR and CDR2 FQNEAQ (reference sequence). V lost 5 bases, J lost 0 bases, and 11 bases lay in between.

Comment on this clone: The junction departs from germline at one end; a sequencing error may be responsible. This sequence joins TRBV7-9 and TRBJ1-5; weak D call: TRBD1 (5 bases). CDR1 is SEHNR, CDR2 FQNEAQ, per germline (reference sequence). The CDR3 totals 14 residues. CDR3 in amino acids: CASSLGASDQPQHF. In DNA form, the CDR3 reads TGTGCCAGCAGCCTCGGGGCTAGCGATCAGCCCCAGCATTTT. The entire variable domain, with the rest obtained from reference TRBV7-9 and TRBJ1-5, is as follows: DTGVSQNPRHKITKRGQNVTFRCDPISEHNRLYWYRQTLGQGPEFLTYFQNEAQLEKSRLLSDRFSAERPKGSFSTLEIQRTEQGDSAMYLCASSLGASDQPQHFGDGTRLSIL.

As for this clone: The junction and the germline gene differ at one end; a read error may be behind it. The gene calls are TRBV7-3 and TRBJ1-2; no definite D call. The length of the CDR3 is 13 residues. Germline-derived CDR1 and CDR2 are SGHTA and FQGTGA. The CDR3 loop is CASSFWNGYTVYF. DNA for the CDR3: TGTGCCAGCAGCTTTTGGAATGGCTACACCGTCTACTTC.

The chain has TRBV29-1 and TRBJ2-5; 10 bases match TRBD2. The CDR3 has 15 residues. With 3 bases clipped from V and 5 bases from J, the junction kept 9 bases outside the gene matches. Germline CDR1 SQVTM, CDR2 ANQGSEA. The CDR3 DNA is TGCAGCGTTGATGCGTCTAGCGGGGGTCACGAGACCCAGTACTTC. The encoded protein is CSVDASSGGHETQYF.

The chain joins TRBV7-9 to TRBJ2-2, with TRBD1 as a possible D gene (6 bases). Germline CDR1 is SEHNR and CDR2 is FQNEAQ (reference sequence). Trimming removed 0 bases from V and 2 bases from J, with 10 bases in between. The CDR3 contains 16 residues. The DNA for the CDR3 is TGTGCCAGCAGCTTAGCAGGGGGTGTTAACACCGGGGAGCTGTTTTTT. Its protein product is CASSLAGGVNTGELFF.

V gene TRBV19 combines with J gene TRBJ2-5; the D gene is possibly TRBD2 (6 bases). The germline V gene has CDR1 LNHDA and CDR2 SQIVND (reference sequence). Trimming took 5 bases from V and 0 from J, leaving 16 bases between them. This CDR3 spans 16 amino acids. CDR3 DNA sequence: TGTGCCAGTAGTCCACTTGCGCGGGGACACCAAGAGACCCAGTACTTC. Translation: CASSPLARGHQETQYF. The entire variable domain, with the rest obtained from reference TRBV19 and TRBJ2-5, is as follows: DGGITQSPKYLFRKEGQNVTLSCEQNLNHDAMYWYRQDPGQGLRLIYYSQIVNDFQKGDIAEGYSVSREKKESFPLTVTSAQKNPTAFYLCASSPLARGHQETQYFGPGTRLLVL.

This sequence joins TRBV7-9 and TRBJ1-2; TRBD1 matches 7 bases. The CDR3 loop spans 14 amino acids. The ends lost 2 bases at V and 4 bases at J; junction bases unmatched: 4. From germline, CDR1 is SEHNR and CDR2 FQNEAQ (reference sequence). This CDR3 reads CASSLRGRPYGYTF. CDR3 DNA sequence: TGTGCCAGCAGCTTAAGGGGGCGACCCTATGGCTACACCTTC.

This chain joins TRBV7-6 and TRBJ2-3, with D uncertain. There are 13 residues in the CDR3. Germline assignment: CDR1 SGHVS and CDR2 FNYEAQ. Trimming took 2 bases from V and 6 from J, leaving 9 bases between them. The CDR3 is CASSLQPDDTQYF. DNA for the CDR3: TGTGCCAGCAGCTTACAGCCAGACGATACGCAGTATTTT.

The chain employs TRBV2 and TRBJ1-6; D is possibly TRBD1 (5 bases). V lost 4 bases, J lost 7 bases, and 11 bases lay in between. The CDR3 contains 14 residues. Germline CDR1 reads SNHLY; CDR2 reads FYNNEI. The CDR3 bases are TGTGCCAGCAGTGGCGTGGGGGACAATTCACCCCTCCACTTT. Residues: CASSGVGDNSPLHF. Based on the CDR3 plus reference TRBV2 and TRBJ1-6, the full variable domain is EPEVTQTPSHQVTQMGQEVILRCVPISNHLYFYWYRQILGQKVEFLVSFYNNEISEKSEIFDDQFSVERPDGSNFTLKIRSTKLEDSAMYFCASSGVGDNSPLHFGNGTRLTVT.

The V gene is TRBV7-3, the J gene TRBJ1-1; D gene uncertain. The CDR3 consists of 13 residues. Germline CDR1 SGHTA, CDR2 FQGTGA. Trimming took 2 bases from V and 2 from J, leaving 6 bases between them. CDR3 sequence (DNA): TGTGCCAGCAGCTTATCCGTTAACACTGAAGCTTTCTTT. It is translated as CASSLSVNTEAFF.

The CDR3 region has the DNA TGTGCCAGCAGCGGCTCCGGGACTAGCGGGGGGGCCTATGAGCAGTTCTTC. This encodes CASSGSGTSGGAYEQFF. The gene calls are TRBV11-3 and TRBJ2-1, with TRBD2 identical over 16 bases. After removal of 5 bases from V and 8 bases from J, the junction contained 9 bases not matched to a gene. The germline V gene has CDR1 SGHNT and CDR2 YENEEA. The CDR3 has 17 amino acids.

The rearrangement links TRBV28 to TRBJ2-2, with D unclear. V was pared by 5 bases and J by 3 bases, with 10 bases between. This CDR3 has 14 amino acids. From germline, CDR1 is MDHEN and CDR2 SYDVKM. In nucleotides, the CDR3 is TGTGCCAGCAGTGTCCTCTCGCACACCGGGGAGCTGTTTTTT. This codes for CASSVLSHTGELFF.

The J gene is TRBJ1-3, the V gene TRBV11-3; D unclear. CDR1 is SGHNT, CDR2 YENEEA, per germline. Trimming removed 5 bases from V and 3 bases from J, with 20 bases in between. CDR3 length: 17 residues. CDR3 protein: CASSPDHEGIGGNTIYF. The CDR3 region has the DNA TGTGCCAGCAGCCCAGACCACGAGGGAATTGGTGGAAACACCATATATTTT.

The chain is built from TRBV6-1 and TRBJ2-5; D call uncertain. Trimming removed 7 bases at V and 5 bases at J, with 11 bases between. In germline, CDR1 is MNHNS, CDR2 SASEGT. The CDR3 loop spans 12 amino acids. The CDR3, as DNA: TGTGCCAGCACCAAGGGTTGGGAGACCCAGTACTTC. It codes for CASTKGWETQYF.

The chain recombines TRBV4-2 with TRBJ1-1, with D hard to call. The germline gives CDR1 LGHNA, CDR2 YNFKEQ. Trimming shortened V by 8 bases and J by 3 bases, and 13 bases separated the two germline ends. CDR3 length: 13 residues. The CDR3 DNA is TGTGCCAGCCGTGAACAGCTGGACACTGAAGCTTTCTTT. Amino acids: CASREQLDTEAFF.

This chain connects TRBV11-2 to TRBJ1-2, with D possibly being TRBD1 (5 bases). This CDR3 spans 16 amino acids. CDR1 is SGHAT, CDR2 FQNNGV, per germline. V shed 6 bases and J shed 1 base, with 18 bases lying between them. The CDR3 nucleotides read TGTGCCAGCAGTCTGAGGGGCGCAGTTAATAACTATGGCTACACCTTC. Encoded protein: CASSLRGAVNNYGYTF.

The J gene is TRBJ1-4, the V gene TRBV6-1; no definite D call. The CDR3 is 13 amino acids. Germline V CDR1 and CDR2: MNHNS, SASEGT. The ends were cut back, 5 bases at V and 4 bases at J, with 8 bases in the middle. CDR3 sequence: CASSWQINEKLFF. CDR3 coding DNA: TGTGCCAGCAGTTGGCAGATTAATGAAAAACTGTTTTTT.